This T cell receptor (beta chain) was profiled in a study of OX40 agonist ivuxolimab in advanced cancers. Sequenced by immunoSEQ multiplex PCR; TCRdb stores in-frame clones only, minus some. The profile shows roughly 60,000 clones, roughly nine tenths of them singletons. The V and J ends lost 6 bases and 1 base, in that order; junction bases with no gene match: 5. This CDR3 is built from 15 residues. CDR1 and CDR2 (germline): MRHNA, SNTAGT. Concerning this clone: The antigen remains unidentified.

Study results and caveats: The study found among the lowest clonal expansion in partial responders at 0.1-3.0 mg/kg.

V and J are TRBV6-4 and TRBJ2-2; 7 bases are a match to TRBD2. The specimen comprised CD4+ or CD8+ T cells sorted from blood, sampled in a trial of the OX40 agonist ivuxolimab. This clonotype was obtained from an adult with an advanced solid tumor such as melanoma, head and neck, liver or kidney cancer. The CDR3 loop reads CASRATSRNTGELFF. For the CDR3, the DNA is TGTGCCAGCAGGGCGACTAGCAGGAACACCGGGGAGCTGTTTTTT.